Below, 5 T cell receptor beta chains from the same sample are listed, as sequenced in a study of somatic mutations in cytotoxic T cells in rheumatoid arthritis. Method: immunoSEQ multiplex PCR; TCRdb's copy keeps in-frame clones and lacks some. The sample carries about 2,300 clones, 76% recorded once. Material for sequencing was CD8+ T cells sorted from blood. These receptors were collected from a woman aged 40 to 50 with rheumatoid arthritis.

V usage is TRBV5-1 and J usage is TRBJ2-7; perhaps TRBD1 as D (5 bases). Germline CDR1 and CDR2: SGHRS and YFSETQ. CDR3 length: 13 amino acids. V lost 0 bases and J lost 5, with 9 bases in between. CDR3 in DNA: TGCGCCAGCAGCTTGGGGGGCAGGGACGAGCAGTACTTC. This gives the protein CASSLGGRDEQYF.

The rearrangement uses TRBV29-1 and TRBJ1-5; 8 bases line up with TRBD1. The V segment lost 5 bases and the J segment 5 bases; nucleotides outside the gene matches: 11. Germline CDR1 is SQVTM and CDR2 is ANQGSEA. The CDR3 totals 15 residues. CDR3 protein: CSVPSRQGSDQPQHF. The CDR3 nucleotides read TGCAGCGTTCCAAGTCGACAGGGGTCGGATCAGCCCCAGCATTTT. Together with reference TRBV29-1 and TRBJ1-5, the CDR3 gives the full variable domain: SAVISQKPSRDICQRGTSLTIQCQVDSQVTMMFWYRQQPGQSLTLIATANQGSEATYESGFVIDKFPISRPNLTFSTLTVSNMSPEDSSIYLCSVPSRQGSDQPQHFGDGTRLSIL.

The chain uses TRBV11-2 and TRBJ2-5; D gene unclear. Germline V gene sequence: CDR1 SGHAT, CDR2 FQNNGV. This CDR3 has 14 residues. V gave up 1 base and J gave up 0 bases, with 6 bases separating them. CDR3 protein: CASSLVNYQETQYF. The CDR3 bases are TGTGCCAGCAGCTTAGTAAACTACCAAGAGACCCAGTACTTC.

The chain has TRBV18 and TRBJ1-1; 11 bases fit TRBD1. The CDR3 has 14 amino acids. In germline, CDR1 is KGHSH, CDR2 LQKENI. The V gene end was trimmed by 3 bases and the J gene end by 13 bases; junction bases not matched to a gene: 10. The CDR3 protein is CASSPPGQGEGGFF. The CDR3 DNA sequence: TGTGCCAGCTCACCTCCGGGACAGGGGGAAGGTGGTTTCTTT.

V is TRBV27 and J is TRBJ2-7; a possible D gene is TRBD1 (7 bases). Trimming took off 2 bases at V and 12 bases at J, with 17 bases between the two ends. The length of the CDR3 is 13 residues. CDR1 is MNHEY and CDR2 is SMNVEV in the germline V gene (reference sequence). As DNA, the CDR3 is TGTGCCAGCAGTTTAGGAGGGGGCGGAGGGGGGTACTTC. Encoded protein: CASSLGGGGGGYF.